This T cell receptor beta chain originates from a study of monozygotic twins with inflammatory bowel disease. CDR3 length equals 14 residues. Per the germline V gene, CDR1 is LGHNA and CDR2 is YSLEER. 3,000 to 4,500 ng of total RNA went into each TCR library. Eight cDNA synthesis reactions were run for every sample. Molecular identifiers with 6-nucleotide sample barcodes were added during cDNA synthesis via template switching. One entry per CDR3 protein, without DNA, is what TCRdb gives after re-calling the 5' RACE reads. The table lists approximately 300,000 distinct CDR3 sequences. The sequenced material came from blood. The chain has TRBV4-3 and TRBJ1-3. The TCR sequence derives from a human donor with ulcerative colitis or Crohn's disease, or a healthy co-twin of an affected twin (not recorded which). The CDR3 sequence: CASSQEGRGNTIYF.